The 23 T cell receptor beta chains given below trace back to one sample, sequenced in a study of cytomegalovirus exposure and HLA in healthy donors. Primers for the PCR totalled 60 Vbeta and 13 Jbeta. This table comes from immunoSEQ multiplex PCR, and its TCRdb copy is limited to in-frame clones, with some not included. Altogether roughly 100,000 clones are present, around 80% being singletons, with the ten largest covering 0.76%. Sequences were obtained from PBMCs. All receptors derive from a woman in her sixties or seventies in good health and CMV-seronegative.

The chain employs TRBV5-6 and TRBJ1-5, with 7 nucleotides matching TRBD1. CDR3 size: 14 residues. Germline V gives CDR1 SGHDT, CDR2 YYEEEE. With V trimmed by 3 bases and J by 6 bases, 6 bases remained unmatched. Here the CDR3 reads CASSSDRVGQPQHF. The CDR3 nucleotides read TGTGCCAGCAGCTCCGACAGGGTTGGTCAGCCCCAGCATTTT.

This chain connects TRBV4-1 to TRBJ1-2; D uncertain. The V gene lost 3 bases and the J gene lost 4 bases, with 18 bases spanning the gap. The CDR3 covers 16 residues. In germline, CDR1 is MGHRA, CDR2 YSYEKL. In DNA form, the CDR3 reads TGCGCCAGCAGCCATGGTACAGCCTTTCGTAGCTATGGCTACACCTTC. Protein: CASSHGTAFRSYGYTF.

J is TRBJ2-1 and V is TRBV2; possible D gene TRBD2, 6 bases. The CDR3 is 14 amino acids. Germline loops: CDR1 SNHLY, CDR2 FYNNEI. Trimming stripped 1 base from V and 6 bases from J, with 10 bases between. The CDR3 nucleotides read TGTGCCAGCAGTGAAGACCGGGGGTTCAATGAGCAGTTCTTC. Translated, it gives CASSEDRGFNEQFF.

The chain carries TRBV19 and TRBJ1-4, with TRBD1 matching over 10 bases. This CDR3 region has 14 residues. The germline CDR1 and CDR2 sequences are LNHDA and SQIVND (reference sequence). With 5 bases clipped from V and 10 bases from J, the junction kept 7 bases outside the gene matches. Here the CDR3 reads CASSLRQGAVKLFF. In nucleotides, the CDR3 is TGTGCCAGTAGTCTCCGACAGGGGGCGGTAAAACTGTTTTTT.

The rearrangement uses TRBV29-1 and TRBJ2-1; 9 bases line up with TRBD2. CDR3 size: 17 residues. The J segment lost 3 bases and the V segment lost 2 bases, leaving 11 bases of the junction unmatched. In germline, CDR1 is SQVTM, CDR2 ANQGSEA. In DNA, the CDR3 is TGCAGCGTTGAAAAGGGATTGGGCGGGAGGGTCTACAATGAGCAGTTCTTC. It is translated as CSVEKGLGGRVYNEQFF.

This clone was observed a few times. The chain links TRBV29-1 to TRBJ2-1; TRBD1 aligns across 9 bases. The germline gives CDR1 SQVTM, CDR2 ANQGSEA. V shed 7 bases and J 6 bases; nucleotides not matched to a gene: 10. This CDR3 spans 14 amino acids. CDR3 amino acids: CSATDRGKGNEQFF. CDR3 nucleotides: TGCAGCGCTACGGACAGGGGAAAAGGCAATGAGCAGTTCTTC.

The chain is built from TRBV19 and TRBJ2-7; 10 positions match TRBD1. The CDR3 length is 15 residues. V shed 5 bases, J shed 5 bases, and the junction held 9 bases outside the gene matches. Germline CDR1 reads LNHDA; CDR2 reads SQIVND (reference sequence). In nucleotides, the CDR3 is TGTGCCAGTAGTCCCCGGGACAGGGGAAACAACGAGCAGTACTTC. It translates to CASSPRDRGNNEQYF.

The J gene is TRBJ2-7, the V gene TRBV11-2, with 8 bases identical to TRBD2. V shed 0 bases, J shed 5 bases, and the junction held 3 bases outside the gene matches. The germline gives CDR1 SGHAT, CDR2 FQNNGV. The CDR3 is made up of 14 amino acids. The CDR3 protein is CASSLESGSNEQYF. The CDR3 DNA follows: TGTGCCAGCAGCTTAGAGAGCGGGAGTAACGAGCAGTACTTC.

This clone was counted between two and nine times. The chain combines TRBV7-9 with TRBJ1-2, with 10 bases aligning to TRBD1. Trimming at V came to 6 bases and at J to 0 bases, leaving 7 bases not matched to a gene. Germline values: CDR1 SEHNR, CDR2 FQNEAQ (reference sequence). The CDR3 totals 16 residues. The CDR3 here is CASSPDRGQTNYGYTF. In DNA, the CDR3 is TGTGCCAGCAGTCCTGACAGGGGGCAAACTAACTATGGCTACACCTTC.

The chain couples TRBV4-3 to TRBJ2-1, with 8 bases fitting TRBD1. Germline values: CDR1 LGHNA, CDR2 YSLEER. The trim removed 2 bases at V and 7 bases at J, leaving 7 bases unmatched. The CDR3 is 15 amino acids. The CDR3 spells CASSQQPTGGNEQFF. CDR3 bases: TGCGCCAGCAGCCAACAACCTACAGGGGGAAATGAGCAGTTCTTC.

The chain employs TRBV29-1 and TRBJ1-2; D is possibly TRBD1 (6 bases). Between the trimmed V and J ends, which lost 4 bases and 5 bases, there was a span of 17 bases. The CDR3 runs to 14 residues. Per germline, CDR1 SQVTM and CDR2 ANQGSEA. The CDR3 protein is CSVAVGGGDYGYTF. Written as DNA, the CDR3 is TGCAGCGTTGCCGTTGGGGGGGGCGATTATGGCTACACCTTC. Drawing the rest from reference TRBV29-1 and TRBJ1-2, the complete variable domain is SAVISQKPSRDICQRGTSLTIQCQVDSQVTMMFWYRQQPGQSLTLIATANQGSEATYESGFVIDKFPISRPNLTFSTLTVSNMSPEDSSIYLCSVAVGGGDYGYTFGSGTRLTVV.

The genes are TRBV4-3 and TRBJ2-1, with TRBD2 identical over 10 bases. CDR1 and CDR2 (germline): LGHNA, YSLEER. V was clipped by 1 base and J by 2 bases; unmatched bases: 11. The CDR3 consists of 19 residues. CDR3 coding DNA: TGCGCCAGCAGCCAAGTTAAAGCGGGAGGGTCTGGGACCTACAATGAGCAGTTCTTC. Its protein is CASSQVKAGGSGTYNEQFF.

This chain uses TRBV9 with TRBJ1-2; possibly TRBD1 for D (5 bases). V dropped 0 bases and J dropped 4 bases, with 13 bases sitting between them. The CDR3 is made up of 15 amino acids. The V gene's germline CDR1 is SGDLS and CDR2 YYNGEE. The CDR3 reads CASSVADSTGYGYTF. The CDR3 DNA follows: TGTGCCAGCAGCGTAGCTGACAGCACCGGCTATGGCTACACCTTC.

This chain uses TRBV5-1 with TRBJ2-7; tentatively, D is TRBD1 (6 bases). Per the germline V gene, CDR1 is SGHRS and CDR2 is YFSETQ. Trimming shortened V by 5 bases and J by 1 base, and 10 bases separated the two germline ends. The CDR3 runs 13 residues. The chain's CDR3 is CASRRGQSYEQYF. The CDR3, as DNA: TGCGCCAGCAGGCGTGGACAGTCCTACGAGCAGTACTTC.

The CDR3 sequence is CAWSDVGVNSNQPQHF. CDR3 sequence (DNA): TGTGCCTGGAGTGACGTCGGGGTTAATAGCAATCAGCCCCAGCATTTT. The chain has TRBV30 and TRBJ1-5; D unresolved. Germline values: CDR1 GTSNPN, CDR2 SVGIG (reference sequence). Trimming took 1 base from V and 0 from J, leaving 13 bases between them. The CDR3 is 16 amino acids.

V gene TRBV9 combines with J gene TRBJ1-2; D possibly corresponds to TRBD1 (6 bases). The CDR3 loop spans 13 amino acids. V lost 0 bases to trimming and J lost 4 bases, with 7 bases between them. Germline CDR1 is SGDLS and CDR2 is YYNGEE. The CDR3: CASSVGGGYGYTF. DNA of the CDR3: TGTGCCAGCAGCGTAGGAGGGGGCTATGGCTACACCTTC.

The chain is built from TRBV27 and TRBJ2-2, with 7 bases fitting TRBD2. V lost 8 bases and J lost 3; bases outside the gene matches: 0. Looked up from germline, CDR1 is MNHEY and CDR2 is SMNVEV (reference sequence). The CDR3 runs to 12 residues. CDR3 sequence: CASGGDTGELFF. CDR3 DNA sequence: TGTGCCAGCGGGGGGGACACCGGGGAGCTGTTTTTT.

V is TRBV19 and J is TRBJ2-1; D remains ambiguous. The CDR3 has 13 amino acids. Per the germline V gene, CDR1 is LNHDA and CDR2 is SQIVND (reference sequence). V gave up 4 bases and J gave up 1 base, with 5 bases separating them. The CDR3, as DNA: TGTGCCAGTAGTACCCGTTCCTACAATGAGCAGTTCTTC. As protein: CASSTRSYNEQFF.

The chain links TRBV27 to TRBJ2-7; D is possibly TRBD2 (6 bases). The V end lost 6 bases, the J end lost 3 bases, and 21 bases lay between the germline ends. The CDR3 spans 16 residues. From germline, CDR1 is MNHEY and CDR2 SMNVEV (reference sequence). The CDR3 DNA sequence: TGTGCCAGCAGGGGACTCACGGGATCCCCTAACTACGAGCAGTACTTC. As protein: CASRGLTGSPNYEQYF.

This clone turned up a few times. The V gene is TRBV7-2, the J gene TRBJ2-7, with TRBD2 as a possible D gene (5 bases). The CDR3 totals 12 residues. Germline V gene sequence: CDR1 SGHTA, CDR2 FQGNSA. The CDR3 nucleotides are TGTGCTTCGACGGAGGTTTTGGGAGAGCAGTACTTC. This sequence encodes CASTEVLGEQYF.

The chain carries TRBV28 and TRBJ1-2; maybe TRBD1 (5 bases). V lost 6 bases, J lost 4 bases, and 18 bases lay in between. The germline CDR1 and CDR2 sequences are MDHEN and SYDVKM. The CDR3 is 15 residues long. CDR3 sequence: CASSRSGGDFYGYTF. The CDR3 DNA follows: TGTGCCAGCAGCCGATCGGGGGGAGACTTCTATGGCTACACCTTC.

Concerning this clone itself: This sample also contains other DNA sequences that code for the same CDR3. This sequence joins TRBV30 and TRBJ2-7; 12 bases agree with TRBD2. Germline CDR1 is GTSNPN and CDR2 is SVGIG (reference sequence). V lost 0 bases to trimming and J lost 4 bases; unmatched junction nucleotides: 1. The CDR3 covers 14 residues. The CDR3 DNA reads TGTGCCTGGAGTGTAGGACTAGCGGGGTACGAGCAGTACTTC. Translated, it gives CAWSVGLAGYEQYF.

V and J are TRBV2 and TRBJ1-1, with 7 nucleotides matching TRBD1. The junction had 15 bases not matched to a gene; V was cut back by 9 bases and J by 5 bases. Germline CDR1 SNHLY, CDR2 FYNNEI. The CDR3 totals 15 residues. The CDR3 DNA sequence: TGTGCCAGAAATCCCGCAGAGGGGGCGCGAACTGAAGCTTTCTTT. It is translated as CARNPAEGARTEAFF.